This record looks at one T cell receptor beta chain sequence and its context. Its antigen is not yet known. Sequence at one end of the junction differs from germline and may be a read error. Its CDR3 holds 13 amino acids, cysteine through phenylalanine. The sequence is cut down to CDR3 DNA, 39 bases in frame from base 1. Per the germline V gene (reference sequence), MNHNY is the CDR1 and SVGAGI is the CDR2. The CDR3 regions of human TCRbeta chains were subjected to immunosequencing. For the original study's pipeline: TCRs in the repertoires were matched against a reference library of SARS-CoV-2-specific TCRs that had been generated with the MIRA antigen-specificity platform. Breadth was defined as the fraction of unique TCRs that were SARS-CoV-2-associated, and depth was defined as the fraction of total T cells that were SARS-CoV-2-associated. Using the MIRA data, each spike-specific TCR was mapped to the spike region that the TCR reacts to and placed in a CD4 or CD8 class. Log10-transformed breadth and depth values were compared by one-way ANOVA with Sidak's multiple comparisons tests. TCRdb carries this immuneACCESS record with in-frame sequences only. Its versions omit some clonotypes, under half of them owing to an unresolved V gene in the studies checked, with the rest unexplained. The V and J calls and clone size come from that table; D and trimming were worked out from the DNA. This sample holds 180,000 or so clones; around 89% were observed only once. Of the sample, 26% is held by the ten largest clones.

The data are from a study of T cell responses to AZD1222 COVID-19 vaccine listed by TCRdb under 2021. Study-wide context: A total of around 240 trial participants underwent TCR sequencing, of whom about 210 received two doses of AZD1222 and around 26 received two doses of the MenACWY control vaccine. Trial participants were enrolled into age subgroups of 18-55, 56-69 and 70-plus years, which contained 148, 28 and 57 TCR-sequenced participants, respectively.

What the authors observed across the whole study: Conclusions about previously exposed vaccinees are limited because only 5 or 6 AZD1222 recipients were SARS-CoV-2 seropositive at baseline. CD4 TCRs associated with the vaccine covered the entire spike protein, and the dominant responses were in regions 160-218 and 743-854. A significant rise in spike-specific TCR breadth and depth was observed after two AZD1222 doses relative to day 0 and relative to MenACWY recipients. Most participants were white British and females outnumbered males, and the authors suggested that clonal diversity may have been underestimated. Because no day 14 peak-response samples were available, the repertoires could be characterized only after the peak T cell response. The 56-69-year group was small, and its depth increase did not reach significance, likely because of low power. Reportedly, almost half of the unique spike-specific TCRs recognized epitopes lying outside the regions that are mutated in the B.1.351 and B.1.1.7 variants.

The time point label here, explained by the study, means: about 28 days (+/-7) after the second vaccine dose. AZD1222 recipients given second doses at about 4 weeks or at about 12 weeks were pooled, since spike-specific TCR depth and breadth were not found to differ between the two schedules. Vaccinee samples came from UK trials COV001 and COV002, including a single-blind randomized controlled phase 2/3 trial of AZD1222 (ChAdOx1 nCoV-19) in healthy adults. For TCRbeta chain sequencing, PBMC samples from trial participants were taken at day 0 and at day 28 after the second dose. The source is an adult who received the AZD1222 COVID-19 vaccine. The source was peripheral blood, collected 28 days after the second AZD1222 dose. The V gene is TRBV6-6 and the J gene is TRBJ2-7; 7 nucleotides in the junction match TRBD2. The nucleotide sequence reads TGTGCCAGCAGGTACTTAGCGGGCTACGAGCAGTACTTC. Translated, this is CASRYLAGYEQYF.